This is a list of T cell receptor beta chains from one sample in a study of shared clonotypes between healthy human individuals. The data were produced by immunoSEQ multiplex PCR, yet TCRdb's version contains in-frame clones alone and is incomplete. The data show just over 2,000,000 clones, 85% to 95% seen once. The sequencing sample was made of naive CD8+ T cells sorted from blood. All receptors come from a man younger than 35 in good health. Each CDR3 is given with its conserved first and last residue. The D gene is left open where the match is weak. Part of the rows lack a size; the others show once, few, many or a class for expanded clones.

V,size,D,J,CDR3,DNA
TRBV6-5,-,-,TRBJ2-3,CASTPDPFGADTQYF,TGTGCCAGCACGCCGGATCCTTTCGGAGCAGATACGCAGTATTTT
TRBV7-7,-,-,TRBJ2-1,CASSLGVGGDKQFF,TGTGCTAGCAGCTTAGGTGTAGGAGGAGATAAGCAGTTCTTC
TRBV4-3,-,TRBD2,TRBJ2-5,CASSQELAGLQETQYF,TGCGCCAGCAGCCAAGAACTAGCGGGCCTCCAAGAGACCCAGTACTTC
TRBV29-1,-,-,TRBJ1-2,CSVGSAAGNYGYTF,TGCAGCGTTGGTAGTGCCGCCGGTAACTATGGCTACACCTTC
TRBV27,-,TRBD2,TRBJ2-2,CASHTGLVSTGELFF,TGTGCCAGCCATACCGGACTAGTCTCGACCGGGGAGCTGTTTTTT
TRBV5-4,-,TRBD1,TRBJ1-2,CASSPGQGVFGYTF,TGTGCCAGCAGCCCGGGACAGGGGGTTTTTGGCTACACCTTC
TRBV7-2,-,TRBD1,TRBJ1-2,CASSSWDRAIYGYTF,TGTGCCAGCAGCTCGTGGGACAGGGCAATCTATGGCTACACCTTC
TRBV7-6,-,-,TRBJ2-1,CASSLEAGLPNEQFF,TGTGCCAGCAGCTTAGAGGCAGGGCTCCCCAATGAGCAGTTCTTC
TRBV27,-,TRBD1,TRBJ1-3,CASSLDRGSGNTIYF,TGTGCCAGCAGTCTAGACAGGGGATCCGGAAACACCATATATTTT
TRBV6-5,once,-,TRBJ2-6,CASSYSGNGANVLTF,TGTGCCAGCAGTTACTCGGGTAACGGGGCCAACGTCCTGACTTTC
TRBV7-9,-,TRBD1,TRBJ2-7,CASSPPTGQGTYEQYF,TGTGCCAGCAGCCCTCCGACGGGACAGGGGACCTACGAGCAGTACTTC
TRBV6-5,-,TRBD1,TRBJ2-5,CASSYDRGETQYF,TGTGCCAGCAGTTATGACAGGGGGGAGACCCAGTACTTC
TRBV15,-,-,TRBJ2-3,CATGASGTDTQYF,TGTGCCACTGGGGCTTCGGGCACAGATACGCAGTATTTT
TRBV28,-,-,TRBJ1-5,CASSSEGSQPQHF,TGTGCCAGCAGTTCCGAGGGTAGTCAGCCCCAGCATTTT
TRBV5-6,-,-,TRBJ2-3,CASSWESGGSTDTQYF,TGTGCCAGCAGCTGGGAGTCCGGGGGCAGCACAGATACGCAGTATTTT
TRBV7-9,-,-,TRBJ1-2,CASSPDSSHYGYTF,TGTGCCAGCAGCCCAGACAGTTCCCACTATGGCTACACCTTC
TRBV30,-,TRBD1,TRBJ1-1,CAWSVDREGNTEAFF,TGTGCCTGGAGCGTAGACAGGGAGGGGAACACTGAAGCTTTCTTT
TRBV25-1,-,-,TRBJ1-4,CASSGTGNEKLFF,TGTGCCAGCAGTGGAACAGGGAATGAAAAACTGTTTTTT
TRBV7-9,-,-,TRBJ1-1,CASSLGRTEAFF,TGTGCCAGCAGCTTGGGGAGGACTGAAGCTTTCTTT
TRBV19,once,-,TRBJ2-2,CASSIGLNTGELFF,TGTGCCAGTAGTATAGGATTGAACACCGGGGAGCTGTTTTTT
TRBV5-8,once,TRBD2,TRBJ2-1,CASSYYRAAGSNEQFF,TGTGCCAGCAGCTATTACCGGGCAGCGGGATCGAATGAGCAGTTCTTC
TRBV19,-,-,TRBJ2-7,CASSSDVVPYEQYF,TGTGCCAGTAGTAGCGACGTCGTTCCCTACGAGCAGTACTTC
TRBV6-6,-,-,TRBJ1-4,CASTEVVSDEKLFF,TGTGCCAGCACCGAGGTTGTTTCTGATGAAAAACTGTTTTTT
TRBV9,-,TRBD1,TRBJ2-5,CASSVGGTGGETQYF,TGTGCCAGCAGCGTAGGAGGGACAGGGGGCGAGACCCAGTACTTC
TRBV7-6,-,TRBD2,TRBJ2-1,CASSPASGLDAYNEQFF,TGTGCCAGCAGCCCCGCTAGCGGGCTGGATGCCTACAATGAGCAGTTCTTC
TRBV6-1,-,-,TRBJ1-2,CASSEDGYGYTF,TGTGCCAGCAGTGAAGACGGCTATGGCTACACCTTC
TRBV11-1,-,-,TRBJ1-1,CASSAVPDNMNTEAFF,TGTGCCAGCAGCGCAGTACCGGACAACATGAACACTGAAGCTTTCTTT
TRBV10-2,-,TRBD2,TRBJ2-1,CASSELGLAGVNEQFF,TGCGCCAGCAGTGAGTTGGGACTAGCGGGAGTCAATGAGCAGTTCTTC
TRBV7-9,-,-,TRBJ2-5,CASSLPPGGVETQYF,TGTGCCAGCAGCTTACCCCCCGGCGGGGTGGAGACCCAGTACTTC
TRBV15,-,-,TRBJ1-6,CATSRAAGLGSPLHF,TGTGCCACCAGCAGAGCAGCAGGCTTGGGTTCACCCCTCCACTTT
TRBV5-1,-,-,TRBJ2-2,CASSLERQVNTGELFF,TGCGCCAGCAGCTTGGAGCGGCAGGTTAACACCGGGGAGCTGTTTTTT
TRBV10-1,few,TRBD2,TRBJ2-7,CASSGGSGRHEQYF,TGCGCCAGCAGTGGAGGTAGCGGGAGGCACGAGCAGTACTTC
TRBV5-1,-,-,TRBJ1-2,CASSLEVLAGSYYGYTF,TGCGCCAGCAGCTTGGAGGTTTTAGCTGGCAGCTATTATGGCTACACCTTC
TRBV9,once,TRBD2,TRBJ2-1,CASSVGTSSYNEQFF,TGTGCCAGCAGCGTAGGGACTAGCTCCTACAATGAGCAGTTCTTC
TRBV25-1,once,-,TRBJ2-1,CASSENKEHNEQFF,TGTGCCAGCAGTGAGAACAAGGAACACAATGAGCAGTTCTTC
TRBV28,-,TRBD2,TRBJ2-1,CASVLAGGNEQFF,TGTGCCAGCGTACTAGCGGGGGGCAATGAGCAGTTCTTC
TRBV6-5,-,TRBD1,TRBJ2-7,CASSYSGTGYEQYF,TGTGCCAGCAGTTACTCGGGGACAGGCTACGAGCAGTACTTC
TRBV5-1,-,TRBD1,TRBJ2-2,CASSLGDSTGELFF,TGCGCCAGCAGCTTGGGGGACAGTACCGGGGAGCTGTTTTTT
TRBV5-5,-,TRBD2,TRBJ2-1,CASSSPSGSSYNEQFF,TGTGCCAGCAGCTCACCTAGCGGGAGCTCCTACAATGAGCAGTTCTTC
TRBV27,-,-,TRBJ1-2,CASSGSTTYGYTF,TGTGCCAGCAGTGGTTCGACAACCTATGGCTACACCTTC
TRBV19,-,-,TRBJ1-6,CASSNASSYNSPLHF,TGTGCCAGTAGTAACGCTAGCTCCTATAATTCACCCCTCCACTTT
TRBV6-1,-,TRBD1,TRBJ2-3,CASSARDRVTDTQYF,TGTGCCAGCAGTGCCCGGGACAGGGTCACAGATACGCAGTATTTT
TRBV9,-,TRBD2,TRBJ2-3,CASSVAPGLDGPDTQYF,TGTGCCAGCAGCGTAGCACCGGGACTAGACGGGCCAGATACGCAGTATTTT
TRBV28,-,-,TRBJ1-2,CASSPQEGFYGYTF,TGTGCCAGCAGTCCCCAGGAGGGGTTCTATGGCTACACCTTC
TRBV28,-,-,TRBJ2-7,CASSPPWGYGQYF,TGTGCCAGCAGTCCCCCCTGGGGGTACGGGCAGTACTTC
TRBV15,-,-,TRBJ1-2,CATSRVGYGYTF,TGTGCCACCAGCAGAGTGGGCTATGGCTACACCTTC
TRBV27,-,TRBD2,TRBJ2-7,CASSLSREGRHEQYF,TGTGCCAGCAGTTTATCGCGGGAGGGCCGTCACGAGCAGTACTTC
TRBV30,once,TRBD2,TRBJ2-1,CAWSVKGRSGNNEQFF,TGTGCCTGGAGTGTCAAGGGGAGGAGCGGGAACAATGAGCAGTTCTTC
TRBV27,-,TRBD1,TRBJ2-7,CASSLSGTGYEQYF,TGTGCCAGCAGTTTATCGGGGACAGGCTACGAGCAGTACTTC
TRBV4-1,-,-,TRBJ2-2,CASSQPGARNTGELFF,TGCGCCAGCAGCCAACCAGGGGCCCGGAACACCGGGGAGCTGTTTTTT
TRBV28,-,TRBD1,TRBJ2-1,CASSLDRGGTEQFF,TGTGCCAGCAGTTTAGACAGGGGGGGCACTGAGCAGTTCTTC
TRBV18,-,-,TRBJ2-7,CASSAGGFNYEQYF,TGTGCCAGCTCGGCGGGCGGTTTTAACTACGAGCAGTACTTC